This TCR beta chain was recorded in a study of radiotherapy plus CTLA-4 blockade in lung cancer. Focal radiation was given together with CTLA-4 blockade (ipilimumab) to patients with chemo-refractory metastatic non-small-cell lung cancer. Study findings and constraints: Clones of tumor-derived TCRs expanded in blood after radiotherapy plus ipilimumab.

Trimming took off 0 bases at V and 6 bases at J, with 12 bases between the two ends. Germline CDR1 and CDR2: LNHNV and YYDKDF (reference sequence). The CDR3 totals 14 residues. Only in-frame clones appear in the TCRdb table, and some are missing; sequencing was by immunoSEQ multiplex PCR. The sample includes around 82,000 clones, 60% to 85% of them seen just once. On this clone itself: What it binds is not known.

The sequencing here drew on peripheral blood, taken from a patient treated with radiotherapy plus ipilimumab. This TCR derives from a human donor with non-small cell lung cancer whose response to radiotherapy plus ipilimumab could not be evaluated. Some clones in this sample may be carry-over from other donors' samples. This chain connects TRBV15 to TRBJ2-7, with D possibly being TRBD2 (5 bases). CDR3 sequence reads: CATSRDSIASEQYF. DNA of the CDR3: TGTGCCACCAGCAGAGATTCAATAGCGAGCGAGCAGTACTTC.